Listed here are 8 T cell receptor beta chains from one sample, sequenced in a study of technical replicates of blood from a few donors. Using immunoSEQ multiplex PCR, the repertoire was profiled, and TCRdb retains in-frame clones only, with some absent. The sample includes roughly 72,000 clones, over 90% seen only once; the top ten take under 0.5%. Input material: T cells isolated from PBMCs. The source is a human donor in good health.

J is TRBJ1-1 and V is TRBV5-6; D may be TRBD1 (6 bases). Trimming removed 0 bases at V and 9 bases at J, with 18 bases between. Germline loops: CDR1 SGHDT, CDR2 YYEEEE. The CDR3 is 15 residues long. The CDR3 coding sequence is TGTGCCAGCAGCTTGGAGGGGGTCCGGGGAGCTAAAGCTTTCTTT. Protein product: CASSLEGVRGAKAFF.

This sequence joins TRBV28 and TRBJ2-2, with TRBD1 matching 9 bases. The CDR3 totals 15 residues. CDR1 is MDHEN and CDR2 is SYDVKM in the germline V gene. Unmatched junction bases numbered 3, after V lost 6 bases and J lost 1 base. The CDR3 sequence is CASSRDRENTGELFF. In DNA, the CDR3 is TGTGCCAGCAGCCGGGACAGGGAGAACACCGGGGAGCTGTTTTTT.

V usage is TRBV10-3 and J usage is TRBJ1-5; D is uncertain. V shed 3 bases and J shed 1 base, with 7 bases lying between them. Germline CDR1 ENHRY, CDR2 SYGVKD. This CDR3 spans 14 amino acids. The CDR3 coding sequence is TGTGCCATCAGTGATTCCGGGAGCAATCAGCCCCAGCATTTT. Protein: CAISDSGSNQPQHF.

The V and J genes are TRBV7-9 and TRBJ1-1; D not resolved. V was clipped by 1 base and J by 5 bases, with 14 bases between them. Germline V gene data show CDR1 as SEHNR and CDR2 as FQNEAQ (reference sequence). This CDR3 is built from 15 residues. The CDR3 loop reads CASSLVPDRGTEAFF. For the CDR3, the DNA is TGTGCCAGCAGCTTAGTTCCGGATCGAGGTACTGAAGCTTTCTTT.

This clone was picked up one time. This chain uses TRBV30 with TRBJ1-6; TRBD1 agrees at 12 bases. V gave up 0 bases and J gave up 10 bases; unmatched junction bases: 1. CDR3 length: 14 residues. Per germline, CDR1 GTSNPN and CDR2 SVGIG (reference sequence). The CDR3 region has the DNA TGTGCCTGGAGTGTGGGACAGGGGGCCTCACCCCTCCACTTT. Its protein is CAWSVGQGASPLHF.

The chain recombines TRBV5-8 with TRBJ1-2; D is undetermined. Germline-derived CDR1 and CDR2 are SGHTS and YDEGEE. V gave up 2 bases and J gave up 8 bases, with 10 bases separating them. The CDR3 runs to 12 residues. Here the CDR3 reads CASSLSVEGYTF. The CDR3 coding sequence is TGTGCCAGCAGCTTATCGGTGGAGGGCTACACCTTC.

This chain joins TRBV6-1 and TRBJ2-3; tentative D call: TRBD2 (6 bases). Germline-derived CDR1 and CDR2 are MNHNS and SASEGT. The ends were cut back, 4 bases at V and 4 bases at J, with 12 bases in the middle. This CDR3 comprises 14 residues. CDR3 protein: CASSGQTGADTQYF. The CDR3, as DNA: TGTGCCAGCAGTGGACAGACGGGGGCAGATACGCAGTATTTT.

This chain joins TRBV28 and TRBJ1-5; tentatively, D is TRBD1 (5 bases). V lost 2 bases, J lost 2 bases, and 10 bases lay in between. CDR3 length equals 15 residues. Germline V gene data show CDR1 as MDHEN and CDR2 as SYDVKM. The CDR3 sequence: CASSLGGFGNQPQHF. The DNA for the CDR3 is TGTGCCAGCAGTTTAGGGGGGTTTGGCAATCAGCCCCAGCATTTT. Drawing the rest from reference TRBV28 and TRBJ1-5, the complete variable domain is DVKVTQSSRYLVKRTGEKVFLECVQDMDHENMFWYRQDPGLGLRLIYFSYDVKMKEKGDIPEGYSVSREKKERFSLILESASTNQTSMYLCASSLGGFGNQPQHFGDGTRLSIL.